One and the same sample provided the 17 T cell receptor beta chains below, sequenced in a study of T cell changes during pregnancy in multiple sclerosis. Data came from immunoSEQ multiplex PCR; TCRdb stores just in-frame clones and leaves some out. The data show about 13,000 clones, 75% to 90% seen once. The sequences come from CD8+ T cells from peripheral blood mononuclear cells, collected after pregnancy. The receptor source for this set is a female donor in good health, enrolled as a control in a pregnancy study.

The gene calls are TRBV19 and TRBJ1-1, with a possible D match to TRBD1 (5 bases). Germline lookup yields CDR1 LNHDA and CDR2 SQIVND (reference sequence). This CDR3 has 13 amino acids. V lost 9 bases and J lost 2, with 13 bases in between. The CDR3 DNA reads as TGTGCCAGCTTGGGGGGGGTTAACACTGAAGCTTTCTTT. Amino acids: CASLGGVNTEAFF. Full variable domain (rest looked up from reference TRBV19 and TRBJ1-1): DGGITQSPKYLFRKEGQNVTLSCEQNLNHDAMYWYRQDPGQGLRLIYYSQIVNDFQKGDIAEGYSVSREKKESFPLTVTSAQKNPTAFYLCASLGGVNTEAFFGQGTRLTVV.

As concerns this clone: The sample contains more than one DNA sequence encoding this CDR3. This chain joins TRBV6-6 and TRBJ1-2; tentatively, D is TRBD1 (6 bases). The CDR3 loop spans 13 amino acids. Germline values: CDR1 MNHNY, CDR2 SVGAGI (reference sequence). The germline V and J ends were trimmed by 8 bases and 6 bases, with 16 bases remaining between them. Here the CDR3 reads CASQRGGLNGYTF. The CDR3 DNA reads TGTGCCAGCCAAAGGGGGGGGTTGAATGGCTACACCTTC.

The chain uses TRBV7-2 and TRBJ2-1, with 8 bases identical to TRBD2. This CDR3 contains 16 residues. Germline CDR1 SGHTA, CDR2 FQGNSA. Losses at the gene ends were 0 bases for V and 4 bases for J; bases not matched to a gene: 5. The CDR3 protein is CASSLAGLAGYNEQFF. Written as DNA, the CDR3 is TGTGCCAGCAGCTTAGCGGGATTAGCGGGGTACAATGAGCAGTTCTTC.

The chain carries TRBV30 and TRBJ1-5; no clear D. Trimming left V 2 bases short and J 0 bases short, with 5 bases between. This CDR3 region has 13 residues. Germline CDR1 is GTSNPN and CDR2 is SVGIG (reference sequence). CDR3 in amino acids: CAWSKYSNQPQHF. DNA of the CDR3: TGTGCCTGGAGTAAATATAGCAATCAGCCCCAGCATTTT.

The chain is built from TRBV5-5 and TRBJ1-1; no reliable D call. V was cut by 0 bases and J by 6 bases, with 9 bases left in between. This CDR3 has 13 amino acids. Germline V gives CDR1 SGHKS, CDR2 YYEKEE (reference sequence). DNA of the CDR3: TGTGCCAGCAGCTTGGACAGAATCGCTGAAGCTTTCTTT. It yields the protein CASSLDRIAEAFF.

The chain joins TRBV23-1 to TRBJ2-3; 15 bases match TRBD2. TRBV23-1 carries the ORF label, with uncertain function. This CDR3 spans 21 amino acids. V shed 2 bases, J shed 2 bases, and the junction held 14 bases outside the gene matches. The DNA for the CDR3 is TGCGCCAGCAGTCAAAATATCGGACTAGCGGGAGGGCCCGTATTCACAGATACGCAGTATTTT. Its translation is CASSQNIGLAGGPVFTDTQYF.

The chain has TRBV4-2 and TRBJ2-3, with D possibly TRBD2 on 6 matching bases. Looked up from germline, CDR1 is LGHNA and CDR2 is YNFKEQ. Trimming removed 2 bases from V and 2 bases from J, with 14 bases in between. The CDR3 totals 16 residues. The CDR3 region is CASSQSPTRLTDTQYF. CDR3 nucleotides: TGTGCCAGCAGCCAATCCCCGACTAGGCTCACAGATACGCAGTATTTT.

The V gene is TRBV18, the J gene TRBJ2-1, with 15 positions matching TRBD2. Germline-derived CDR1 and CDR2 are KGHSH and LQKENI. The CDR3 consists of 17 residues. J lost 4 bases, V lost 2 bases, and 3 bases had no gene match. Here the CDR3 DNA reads TGTGCCAGCTCACCATCGGGACTAGCGGGAGGTTACAATGAGCAGTTCTTC. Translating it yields CASSPSGLAGGYNEQFF.

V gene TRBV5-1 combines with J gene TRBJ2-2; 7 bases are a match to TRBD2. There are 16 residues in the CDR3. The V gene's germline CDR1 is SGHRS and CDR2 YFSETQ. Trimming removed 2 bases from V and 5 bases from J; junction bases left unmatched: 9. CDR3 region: CASSLRQGGFTGELFF. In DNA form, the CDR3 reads TGCGCCAGCAGCTTACGTCAGGGAGGGTTTACCGGGGAGCTGTTTTTT.

CDR3 sequence: CSVVGAGGPEHNEQFF. CDR3 nucleotide sequence: TGCAGCGTTGTAGGAGCGGGAGGGCCAGAACACAATGAGCAGTTCTTC. V gene TRBV29-1 combines with J gene TRBJ2-1, with TRBD2 identical over 10 bases. V was pared by 4 bases and J by 5 bases, with 11 bases of the junction left unmatched. Per the germline V gene, CDR1 is SQVTM and CDR2 is ANQGSEA. The CDR3 has 16 residues.

CDR3 in amino acids: CASRLTGRDYGYTF. The CDR3 region has the DNA TGTGCCAGCAGACTGACAGGACGTGACTATGGCTACACCTTC. The V and J genes are TRBV28 and TRBJ1-2, with a tentative D call TRBD1 (6 bases). The CDR3 totals 14 residues. Germline loops: CDR1 MDHEN, CDR2 SYDVKM. V was pared by 6 bases and J by 3 bases, with 14 bases between.

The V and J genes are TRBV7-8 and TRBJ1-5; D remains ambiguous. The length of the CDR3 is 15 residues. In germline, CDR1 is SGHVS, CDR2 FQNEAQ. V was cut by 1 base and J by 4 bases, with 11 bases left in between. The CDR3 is CASSLVPRGNQPQHF. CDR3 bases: TGTGCCAGCAGCTTAGTCCCCCGGGGAAATCAGCCCCAGCATTTT. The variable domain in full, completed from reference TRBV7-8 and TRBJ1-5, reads GAGVSQSPRYKVAKRGQDVALRCDPISGHVSLFWYQQALGQGPEFLTYFQNEAQLDKSGLPSDRFFAERPEGSVSTLKIQRTQQEDSAVYLCASSLVPRGNQPQHFGDGTRLSIL.

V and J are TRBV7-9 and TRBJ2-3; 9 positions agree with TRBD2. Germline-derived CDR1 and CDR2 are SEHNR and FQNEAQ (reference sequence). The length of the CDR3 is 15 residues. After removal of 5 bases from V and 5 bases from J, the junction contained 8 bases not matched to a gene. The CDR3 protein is CASSPIAGEGDTQYF. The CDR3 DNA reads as TGTGCCAGCAGCCCTATAGCGGGAGAAGGAGATACGCAGTATTTT.

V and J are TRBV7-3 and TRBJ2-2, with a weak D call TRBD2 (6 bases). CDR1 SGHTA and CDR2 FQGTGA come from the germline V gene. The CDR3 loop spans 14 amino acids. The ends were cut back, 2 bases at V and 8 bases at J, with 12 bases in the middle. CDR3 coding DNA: TGTGCCAGCAGCTTAGCGGGGAGTTTGGGGGAGCTGTTTTTT. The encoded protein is CASSLAGSLGELFF.

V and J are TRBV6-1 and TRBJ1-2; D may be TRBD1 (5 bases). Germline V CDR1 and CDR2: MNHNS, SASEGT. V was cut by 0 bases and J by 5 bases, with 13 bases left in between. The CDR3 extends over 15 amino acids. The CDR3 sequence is CASSEAEGSGYGYTF. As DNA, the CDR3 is TGTGCCAGCAGTGAAGCGGAGGGGTCAGGATATGGCTACACCTTC.

CDR3 sequence: CASSLGQGVHYEQYF. The CDR3 bases are TGTGCCAGCAGCTTAGGACAGGGGGTTCACTACGAGCAGTACTTC. The J gene is TRBJ2-7, the V gene TRBV7-9; 9 bases are shared with TRBD1. V gave up 1 base and J gave up 3 bases; unmatched junction bases: 4. This CDR3 is 15 amino acids long. In germline, CDR1 is SEHNR, CDR2 FQNEAQ (reference sequence). Full variable domain (remainder filled in from reference TRBV7-9 and TRBJ2-7): DTGVSQNPRHKITKRGQNVTFRCDPISEHNRLYWYRQTLGQGPEFLTYFQNEAQLEKSRLLSDRFSAERPKGSFSTLEIQRTEQGDSAMYLCASSLGQGVHYEQYFGPGTRLTVT.

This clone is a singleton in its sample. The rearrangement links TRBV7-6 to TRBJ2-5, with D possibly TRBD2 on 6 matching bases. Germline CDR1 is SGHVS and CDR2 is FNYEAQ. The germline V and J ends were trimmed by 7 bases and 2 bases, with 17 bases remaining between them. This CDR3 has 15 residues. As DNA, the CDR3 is TGTGCCAGCAAGGAGGGCGGGGCTATACAAGAGACCCAGTACTTC. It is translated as CASKEGGAIQETQYF.